A selection of T cell receptor beta chains follows, all from one sample in a study of blood T cell repertoires in COVID-19. Sequencing used immunoSEQ multiplex PCR; TCRdb keeps in-frame clones, though not all of them. The sample has about 250,000 clones, 75% to 90% seen once. Sample: peripheral blood. The receptors were sampled from a man aged 40-49 years with acute or convalescent COVID-19. Both conserved end residues are part of each CDR3. Only some rows state a clone size, as once, few, many or a class for expanded clones.

J gene,V gene,clone size,CDR3 protein
TRBJ1-1,TRBV23-1,.,CASSQSGQGSMNTEAFF
TRBJ2-4,TRBV18,.,CASAATGGVKNIQYF
TRBJ2-2,TRBV19,.,CASSKGAVSTGELFF
TRBJ1-1,TRBV5-6,.,CASSPQGGDTEAFF
TRBJ1-2,TRBV2,once,CASTESGANYGYTF
TRBJ1-5,TRBV5-6,once,CASERWGGNQPQHF
TRBJ1-1,TRBV27,.,CASSQGVGIGTEAFF
TRBJ2-2,TRBV5-4,once,CASSSWTSSNTGELFF
TRBJ2-5,TRBV2,.,CASSASTGVRETQYF
TRBJ1-6,TRBV2,once,CASRDRGWDSPLHF
TRBJ1-4,TRBV19,.,CASNKPGQGTEKLFF
TRBJ1-1,TRBV7-9,.,CASRFLTGGSGTEAFF
TRBJ2-5,TRBV5-4,.,CASSKDREETQYF